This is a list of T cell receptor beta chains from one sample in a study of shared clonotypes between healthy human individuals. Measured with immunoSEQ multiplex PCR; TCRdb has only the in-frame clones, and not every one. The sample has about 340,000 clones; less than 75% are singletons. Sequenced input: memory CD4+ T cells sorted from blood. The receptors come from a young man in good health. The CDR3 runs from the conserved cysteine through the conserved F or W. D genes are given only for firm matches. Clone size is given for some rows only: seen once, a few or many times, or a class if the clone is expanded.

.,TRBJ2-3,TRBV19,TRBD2,CASRLAGTDTQYF,TGTGCCAGTAGACTAGCGGGTACAGATACGCAGTATTTT
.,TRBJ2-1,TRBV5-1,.,CASSSVGGRGYNEQFF,TGCGCCAGCAGCTCTGTTGGGGGCCGGGGGTACAATGAGCAGTTCTTC
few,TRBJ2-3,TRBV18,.,CASSPYQPPFPFLGTDTQYF,TGTGCCAGCTCACCATACCAGCCTCCTTTCCCCTTCCTTGGCACAGATACGCAGTATTTT
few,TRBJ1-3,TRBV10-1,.,CASSDSNAGNTIYF,TGCGCCAGCAGTGATTCAAATGCTGGAAACACCATATATTTT
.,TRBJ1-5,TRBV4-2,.,CASSPASNQPQHF,TGTGCCAGCAGCCCAGCCAGCAATCAGCCCCAGCATTTT
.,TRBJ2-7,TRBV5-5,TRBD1,CASSALDRGSSYEQYF,TGTGCCAGCAGCGCCTTGGACAGGGGAAGCTCCTACGAGCAGTACTTC
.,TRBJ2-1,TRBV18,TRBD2,CASSPISGRLGNEQFF,TGTGCCAGCTCACCTATTAGCGGGAGGCTCGGCAATGAGCAGTTCTTC
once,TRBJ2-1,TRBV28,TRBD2,CASRGTSGRNEQFF,TGTGCCAGCAGAGGGACTAGCGGGAGGAATGAGCAGTTCTTC
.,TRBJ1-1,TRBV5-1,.,CASSHPTGNTEAFF,TGCGCCAGCAGCCACCCCACAGGGAACACTGAAGCTTTCTTT
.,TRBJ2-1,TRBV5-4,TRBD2,CASSLSAGGTYNEQFF,TGTGCCAGCAGCTTGTCTGCGGGAGGCACCTACAATGAGCAGTTCTTC
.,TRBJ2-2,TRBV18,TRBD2,CASSPVWAGDTGELFF,TGTGCCAGCTCACCAGTTTGGGCGGGAGACACCGGGGAGCTGTTTTTT
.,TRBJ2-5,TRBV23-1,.,CASSPRRGQETQYF,TGCGCCAGCAGTCCTCGCCGGGGCCAAGAGACCCAGTACTTC
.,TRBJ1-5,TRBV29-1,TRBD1,CSVRQGRNQPQHF,TGCAGCGTTCGACAGGGCCGCAATCAGCCCCAGCATTTT
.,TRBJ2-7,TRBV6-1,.,CASKTSYTYEQYF,TGTGCCAGCAAAACTAGTTATACCTACGAGCAGTACTTC
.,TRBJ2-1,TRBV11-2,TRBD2,CASSSATGLVVSNEQFF,TGTGCCAGCAGCTCCGCTACCGGACTAGTTGTGTCCAATGAGCAGTTCTTC
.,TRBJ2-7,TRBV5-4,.,CASSKWDSTYEQYF,TGTGCCAGCAGCAAATGGGACTCCACCTACGAGCAGTACTTC